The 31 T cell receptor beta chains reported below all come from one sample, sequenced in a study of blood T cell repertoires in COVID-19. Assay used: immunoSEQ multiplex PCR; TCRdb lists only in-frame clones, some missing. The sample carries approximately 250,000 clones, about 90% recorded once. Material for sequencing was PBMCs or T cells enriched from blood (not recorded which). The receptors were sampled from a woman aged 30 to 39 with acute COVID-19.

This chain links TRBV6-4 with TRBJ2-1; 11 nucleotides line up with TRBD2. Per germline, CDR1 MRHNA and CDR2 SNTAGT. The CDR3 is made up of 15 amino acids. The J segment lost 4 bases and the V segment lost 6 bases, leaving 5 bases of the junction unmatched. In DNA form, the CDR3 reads TGTGCCAGCAGCGAAGGGACTAGCGGATACAATGAGCAGTTCTTC. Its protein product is CASSEGTSGYNEQFF.

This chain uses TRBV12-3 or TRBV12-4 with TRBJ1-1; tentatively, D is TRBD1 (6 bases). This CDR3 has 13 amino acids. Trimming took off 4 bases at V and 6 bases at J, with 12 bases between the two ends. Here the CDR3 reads CASSWGPRAEAFF. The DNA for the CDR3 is TGTGCCAGCAGTTGGGGGCCTAGGGCTGAAGCTTTCTTT.

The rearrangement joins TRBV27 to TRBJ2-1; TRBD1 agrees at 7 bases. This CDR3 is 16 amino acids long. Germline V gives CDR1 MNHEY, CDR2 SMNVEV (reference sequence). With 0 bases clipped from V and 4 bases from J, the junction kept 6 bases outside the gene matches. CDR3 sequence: CASSLSGGLVYNEQFF. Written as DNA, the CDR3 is TGTGCCAGCAGTTTATCAGGGGGCCTTGTGTACAATGAGCAGTTCTTC.

CDR3: CATSDSGGLQPQHF. The DNA of the CDR3 is TGTGCCACCAGTGATTCTGGGGGCCTTCAGCCCCAGCATTTT. V is TRBV24-1 and J is TRBJ1-5; tentative D call: TRBD1 (6 bases). The V end was cut by 2 bases, the J end by 6 bases, with 10 bases between. The CDR3 runs 14 residues. Germline CDR1 is KGHDR and CDR2 is SFDVKD.

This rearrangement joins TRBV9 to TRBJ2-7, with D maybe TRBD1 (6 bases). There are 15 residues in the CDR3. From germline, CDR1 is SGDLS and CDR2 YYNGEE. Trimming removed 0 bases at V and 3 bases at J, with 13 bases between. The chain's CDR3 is CASSVEGEVGYEQYF. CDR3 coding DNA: TGTGCCAGCAGCGTAGAGGGGGAAGTAGGCTACGAGCAGTACTTC.

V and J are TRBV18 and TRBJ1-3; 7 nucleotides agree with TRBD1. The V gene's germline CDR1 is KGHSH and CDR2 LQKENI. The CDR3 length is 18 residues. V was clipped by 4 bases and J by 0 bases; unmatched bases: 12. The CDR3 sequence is CASSQQGIQISSGNTIYF. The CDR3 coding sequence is TGTGCCAGCTCACAACAGGGGATCCAAATAAGCTCTGGAAACACCATATATTTT.

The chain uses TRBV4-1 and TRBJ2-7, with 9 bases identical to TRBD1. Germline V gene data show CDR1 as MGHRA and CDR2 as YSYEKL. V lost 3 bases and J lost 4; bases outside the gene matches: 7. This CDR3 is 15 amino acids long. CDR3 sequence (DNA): TGCGCCAGCAGCCAGGCATCGGGACAGGGTTACGAGCAGTACTTC. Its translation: CASSQASGQGYEQYF.

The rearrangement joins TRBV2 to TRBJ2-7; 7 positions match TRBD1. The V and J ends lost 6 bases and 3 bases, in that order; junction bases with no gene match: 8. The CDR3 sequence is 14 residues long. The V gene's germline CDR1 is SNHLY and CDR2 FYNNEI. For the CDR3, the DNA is TGTGCCAGCAGAAGCTCCGGGACAGACTACGAGCAGTACTTC. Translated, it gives CASRSSGTDYEQYF.

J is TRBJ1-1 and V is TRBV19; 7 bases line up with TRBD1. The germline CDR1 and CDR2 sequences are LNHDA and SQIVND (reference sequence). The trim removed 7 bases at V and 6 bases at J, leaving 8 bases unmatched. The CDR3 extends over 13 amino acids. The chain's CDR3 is CASIGQDFAEAFF. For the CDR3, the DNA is TGTGCCAGTATTGGACAGGACTTCGCTGAAGCTTTCTTT. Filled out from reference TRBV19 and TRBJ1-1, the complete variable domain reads DGGITQSPKYLFRKEGQNVTLSCEQNLNHDAMYWYRQDPGQGLRLIYYSQIVNDFQKGDIAEGYSVSREKKESFPLTVTSAQKNPTAFYLCASIGQDFAEAFFGQGTRLTVV.

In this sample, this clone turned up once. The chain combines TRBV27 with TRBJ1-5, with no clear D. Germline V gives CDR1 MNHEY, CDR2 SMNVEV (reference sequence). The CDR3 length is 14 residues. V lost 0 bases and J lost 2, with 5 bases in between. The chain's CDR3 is CASSLSEGNQPQHF. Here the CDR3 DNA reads TGTGCCAGCAGTTTATCGGAGGGCAATCAGCCCCAGCATTTT.

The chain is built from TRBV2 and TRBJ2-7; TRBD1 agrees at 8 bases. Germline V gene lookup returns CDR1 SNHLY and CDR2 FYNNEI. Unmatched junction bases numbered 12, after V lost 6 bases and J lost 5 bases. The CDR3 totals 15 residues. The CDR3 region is CASRDPKDRAHEQYF. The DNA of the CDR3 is TGTGCCAGCAGAGACCCCAAGGACAGGGCCCACGAGCAGTACTTC. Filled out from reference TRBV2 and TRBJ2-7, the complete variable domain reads EPEVTQTPSHQVTQMGQEVILRCVPISNHLYFYWYRQILGQKVEFLVSFYNNEISEKSEIFDDQFSVERPDGSNFTLKIRSTKLEDSAMYFCASRDPKDRAHEQYFGPGTRLTVT.

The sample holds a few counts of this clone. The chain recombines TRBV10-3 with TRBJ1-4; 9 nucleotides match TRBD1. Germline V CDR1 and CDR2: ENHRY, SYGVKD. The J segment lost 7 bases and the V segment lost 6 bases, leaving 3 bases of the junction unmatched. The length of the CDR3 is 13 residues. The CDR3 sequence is CAIRQGAGEKLFF. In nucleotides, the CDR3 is TGTGCCATCAGACAGGGGGCAGGTGAAAAACTGTTTTTT.

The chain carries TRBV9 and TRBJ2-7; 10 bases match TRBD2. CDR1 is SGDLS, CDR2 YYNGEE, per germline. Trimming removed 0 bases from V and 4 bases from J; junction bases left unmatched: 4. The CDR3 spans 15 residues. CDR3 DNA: TGTGCCAGCAGCGTAGCATCAGCGGGAGGGTACGAGCAGTACTTC. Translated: CASSVASAGGYEQYF.

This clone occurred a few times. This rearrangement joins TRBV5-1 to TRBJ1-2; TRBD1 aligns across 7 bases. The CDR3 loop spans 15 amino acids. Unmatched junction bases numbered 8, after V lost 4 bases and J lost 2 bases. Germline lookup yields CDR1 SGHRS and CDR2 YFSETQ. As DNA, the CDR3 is TGCGCCAGCAGCCCGGGGGACAGCGGGAACTATGGCTACACCTTC. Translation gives CASSPGDSGNYGYTF.

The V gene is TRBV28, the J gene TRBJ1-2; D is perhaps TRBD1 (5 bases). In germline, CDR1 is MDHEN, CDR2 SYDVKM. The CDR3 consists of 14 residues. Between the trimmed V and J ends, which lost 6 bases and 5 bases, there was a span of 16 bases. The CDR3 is CASSRAWGGYGYTF. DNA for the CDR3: TGTGCCAGCAGCCGGGCGTGGGGGGGATATGGCTACACCTTC.

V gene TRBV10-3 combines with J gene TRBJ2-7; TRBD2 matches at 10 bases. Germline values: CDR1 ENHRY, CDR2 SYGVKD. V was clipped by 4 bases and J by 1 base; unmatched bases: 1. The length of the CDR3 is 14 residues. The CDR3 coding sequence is TGTGCCATCAGTGTAGCGGGAGGTTCCTACGAGCAGTACTTC. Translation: CAISVAGGSYEQYF.

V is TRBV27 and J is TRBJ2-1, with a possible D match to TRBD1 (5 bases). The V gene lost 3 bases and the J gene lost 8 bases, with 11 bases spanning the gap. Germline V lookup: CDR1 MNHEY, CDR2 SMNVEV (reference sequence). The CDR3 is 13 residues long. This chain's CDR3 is CASSFPEGDEQFF. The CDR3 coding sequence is TGTGCCAGCAGTTTCCCCGAAGGGGATGAGCAGTTCTTC.

The CDR3: CASSRVLDTQYF. In DNA, the CDR3 is TGTGCCAGTAGTAGAGTCCTAGATACGCAGTATTTT. This rearrangement joins TRBV19 to TRBJ2-3, with no clear D. The germline V and J ends were trimmed by 4 bases and 5 bases, with 7 bases remaining between them. Germline loops: CDR1 LNHDA, CDR2 SQIVND (reference sequence). The CDR3 length is 12 residues.

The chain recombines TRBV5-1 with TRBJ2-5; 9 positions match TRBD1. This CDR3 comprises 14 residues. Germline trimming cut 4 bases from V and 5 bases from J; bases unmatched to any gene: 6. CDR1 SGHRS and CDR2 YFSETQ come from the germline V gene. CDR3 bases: TGCGCCAGCAGCGCTAGGACAGGGGCGGAGACCCAGTACTTC. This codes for CASSARTGAETQYF.

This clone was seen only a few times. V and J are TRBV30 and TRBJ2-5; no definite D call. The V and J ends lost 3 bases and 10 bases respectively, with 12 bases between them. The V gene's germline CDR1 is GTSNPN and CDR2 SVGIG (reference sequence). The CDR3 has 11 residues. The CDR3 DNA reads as TGTGCCTGGAGCGCTAAAGTTGACCAGTACTTC. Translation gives CAWSAKVDQYF.

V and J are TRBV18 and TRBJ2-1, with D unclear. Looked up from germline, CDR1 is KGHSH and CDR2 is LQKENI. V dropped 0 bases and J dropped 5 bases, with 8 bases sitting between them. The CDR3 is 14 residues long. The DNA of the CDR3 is TGTGCCAGCTCACCACCGGCACTAAACAATGAGCAGTTCTTC. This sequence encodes CASSPPALNNEQFF.

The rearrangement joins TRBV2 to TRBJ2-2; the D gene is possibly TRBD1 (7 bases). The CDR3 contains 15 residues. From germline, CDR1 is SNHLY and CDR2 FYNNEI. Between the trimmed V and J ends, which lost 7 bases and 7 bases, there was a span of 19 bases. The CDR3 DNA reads TGTGCCAGCACCCAACGGAGGGGGCTGAGCGGGGAGCTGTTTTTT. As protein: CASTQRRGLSGELFF.

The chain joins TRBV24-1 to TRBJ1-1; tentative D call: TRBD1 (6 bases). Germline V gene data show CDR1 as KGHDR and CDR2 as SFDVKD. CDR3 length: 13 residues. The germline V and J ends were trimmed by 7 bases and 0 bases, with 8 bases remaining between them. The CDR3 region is CATRGQMNTEAFF. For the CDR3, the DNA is TGTGCCACCAGAGGACAGATGAACACTGAAGCTTTCTTT.

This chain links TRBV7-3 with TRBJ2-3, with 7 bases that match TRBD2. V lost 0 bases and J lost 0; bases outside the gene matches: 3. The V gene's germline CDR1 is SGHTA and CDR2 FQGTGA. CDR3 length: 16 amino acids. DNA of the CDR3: TGTGCCAGCAGCTTAACGGGCGGGAGTAGCACAGATACGCAGTATTTT. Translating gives CASSLTGGSSTDTQYF.

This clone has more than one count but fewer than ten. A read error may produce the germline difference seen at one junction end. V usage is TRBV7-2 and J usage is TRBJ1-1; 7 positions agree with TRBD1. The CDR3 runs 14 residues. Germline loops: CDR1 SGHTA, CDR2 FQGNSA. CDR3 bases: TGTGCGAGCAGGGGGACAGTCTTCAACACTGAAGCTTTCTTT. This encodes CASRGTVFNTEAFF.

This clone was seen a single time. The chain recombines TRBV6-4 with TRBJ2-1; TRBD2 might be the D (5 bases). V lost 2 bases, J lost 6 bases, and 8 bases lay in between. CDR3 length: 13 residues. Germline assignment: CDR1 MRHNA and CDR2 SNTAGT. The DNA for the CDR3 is TGTGCCAGCAGTGACCGACTAACCAATGAGCAGTTCTTC. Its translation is CASSDRLTNEQFF.

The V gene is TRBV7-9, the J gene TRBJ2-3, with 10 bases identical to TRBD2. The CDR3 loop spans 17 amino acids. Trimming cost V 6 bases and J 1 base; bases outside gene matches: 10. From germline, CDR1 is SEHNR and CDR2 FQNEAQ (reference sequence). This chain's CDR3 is CASSFPPGLAGTDTQYF. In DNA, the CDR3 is TGTGCCAGCAGTTTTCCCCCCGGACTAGCGGGCACAGATACGCAGTATTTT.

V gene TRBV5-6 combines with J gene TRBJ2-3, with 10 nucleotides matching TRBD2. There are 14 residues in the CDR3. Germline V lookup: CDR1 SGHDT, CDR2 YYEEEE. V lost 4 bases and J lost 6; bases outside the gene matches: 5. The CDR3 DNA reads TGTGCCAGCAGCCCACTAGCGGGGTCCGATACGCAGTATTTT. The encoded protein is CASSPLAGSDTQYF.

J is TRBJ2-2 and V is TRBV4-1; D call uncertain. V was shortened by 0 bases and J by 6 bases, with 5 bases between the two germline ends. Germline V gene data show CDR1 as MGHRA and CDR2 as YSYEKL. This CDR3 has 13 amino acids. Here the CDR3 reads CASSQDTAGELFF. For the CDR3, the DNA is TGCGCCAGCAGCCAAGACACTGCCGGGGAGCTGTTTTTT.

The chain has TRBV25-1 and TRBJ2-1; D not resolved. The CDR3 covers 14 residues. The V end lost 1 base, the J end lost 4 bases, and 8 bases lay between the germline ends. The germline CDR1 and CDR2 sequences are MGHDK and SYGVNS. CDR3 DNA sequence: TGTGCCAGCAGTGAATTCGGTCGGTACAATGAGCAGTTCTTC. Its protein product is CASSEFGRYNEQFF.

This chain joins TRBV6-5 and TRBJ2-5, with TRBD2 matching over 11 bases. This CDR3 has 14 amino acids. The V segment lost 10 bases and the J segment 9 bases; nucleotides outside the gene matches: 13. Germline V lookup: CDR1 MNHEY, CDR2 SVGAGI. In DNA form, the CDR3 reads TGTGCCACCCAGAGGGCGACTAGCGGGGAGGCCCAGTACTTC. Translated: CATQRATSGEAQYF.